The clone carrying this T cell receptor beta chain was seen more than once but under ten times. Its antigen remains unknown. Primers included in the PCR were 60 Vbeta and 13 Jbeta primers. The protocol was immunoSEQ multiplex PCR, while the TCRdb copy is restricted to in-frame clones and leaves out a portion. The data hold 100,000 to 150,000 clones, with roughly 80% observed a single time. The sample belongs to a study of cytomegalovirus exposure and HLA in healthy donors. Study-level findings and limits: Later analysis placed DRB1 highest and HLA-C lowest in TCR association rates, which differed by HLA locus. Certain sequence variants were highly shared and formed a cluster, and this cluster was likely a sequencing artifact.

This CDR3 comprises 14 residues. Germline-derived CDR1 and CDR2 are SGHDT and YYEEEE. V dropped 1 base and J dropped 1 base, with 6 bases sitting between them. V gene TRBV5-6 combines with J gene TRBJ1-5, with D maybe TRBD1 (6 bases). This clonotype was sampled from a male donor in good health and CMV-seronegative. Material: PBMCs. The chain's CDR3 is CASSLTGSNQPQHF. The CDR3, as DNA: TGTGCCAGCAGCTTGACAGGGAGCAATCAGCCCCAGCATTTT.